This TCR beta chain was identified in a study of T cell changes during pregnancy in multiple sclerosis. CDR3 length: 15 amino acids. Germline CDR1 is SGHTA and CDR2 is FQGNSA. V gave up 6 bases and J gave up 6 bases; unmatched junction bases: 12. This table comes from immunoSEQ multiplex PCR, and its TCRdb copy is limited to in-frame clones, with some not included. The sample holds around 80,000 clones, approximately 93% seen once. This sequence joins TRBV7-2 and TRBJ1-1, with 8 positions matching TRBD1. The sequencing here drew on peripheral blood, taken in the second trimester of pregnancy. The clonotype was recovered from a female donor in good health, enrolled as a control in a pregnancy study. The CDR3, as DNA: TGTGCCAGCAGAGGTAAAGCAGGGGGCGCGTCTGAAGCTTTCTTT. Translating it yields CASRGKAGGASEAFF. The full variable domain, with the rest looked up from reference TRBV7-2 and TRBJ1-1, is GAGVSQSPSNKVTEKGKDVELRCDPISGHTALYWYRQSLGQGLEFLIYFQGNSAPDKSGLPSDRFSAERTGGSVSTLTIQRTQQEDSAVYLCASRGKAGGASEAFFGQGTRLTVV.